Below are 30 T cell receptor beta chains sequenced from a single sample in a study of T-cell memory formation after mild COVID-19. TCRdb reprocessed the 5' RACE reads via MiXCR and lists one record per CDR3 protein. The sample includes 550,000 to 700,000 distinct CDR3 sequences, approximately 15% of them seen just once. Sequences were obtained from PBMCs or a T cell subset sorted from them (not recorded which). The source of these receptors is an adult woman who had mild COVID-19 (a few samples of this study predate the infection). Cell type and time point are not known.

This clonotype was counted only a few times. The chain carries TRBV7-8 and TRBJ1-5; tentatively, D is TRBD1 (5 bases). V was cut by 2 bases and J by 2 bases, with 16 bases left in between. Germline V gene lookup returns CDR1 SGHVS and CDR2 FQNEAQ. This CDR3 region has 17 residues. The CDR3 loop reads CASSLRSGTIGNQPQHF. The CDR3 DNA reads TGTGCCAGCAGCTTAAGGTCGGGGACGATCGGCAATCAGCCCCAGCATTTT.

This clonotype appeared a few times. The chain couples TRBV24-1 to TRBJ2-7, with TRBD1 matching over 9 bases. This CDR3 is built from 15 residues. The V and J ends lost 5 bases and 3 bases, in that order; junction bases with no gene match: 7. Looked up from germline, CDR1 is KGHDR and CDR2 is SFDVKD. The CDR3 bases are TGTGCCACCAGTGCGTCCGGGACAGGGAGCTACGAGCAGTACTTC. Amino acid sequence: CATSASGTGSYEQYF.

This chain connects TRBV6-2 or TRBV6-3 to TRBJ2-3, with 7 bases fitting TRBD1. CDR1 MNHEY and CDR2 SVGEGT come from the germline V gene. The CDR3 is 15 amino acids. The V segment lost 6 bases and the J segment 5 bases; nucleotides outside the gene matches: 11. This chain's CDR3 is CASSSDGQVGDTQYF. For the CDR3, the DNA is TGTGCCAGCAGCTCAGACGGACAGGTTGGAGATACGCAGTATTTT.

As concerns this clonotype: A junction boundary mismatches the germline segment, possibly from a read error. The genes are TRBV7-7 and TRBJ2-5; either TRBD1 or TRBD2 may fit D (6 bases each). The germline V gene encodes CDR1 SSHAT and CDR2 FNYEAQ (reference sequence). The CDR3 is 12 amino acids. The CDR3 nucleotides are TGTGCTAGCAAGGGGGGAGAAGAGACCCAGTACTTC. Its protein product is CASKGGEETQYF.

The CDR3 loop is CSTLAAGERNPGANVLTF. CDR3 in DNA: TGCAGCACTTTGGCGGCAGGAGAAAGGAACCCTGGGGCCAACGTCCTGACTTTC. This chain uses TRBV29-1 with TRBJ2-6; D not certain. Germline loops: CDR1 SQVTM, CDR2 ANQGSEA. This CDR3 contains 18 residues. Trimming pared 8 bases from V and 2 bases from J, leaving 25 bases between.

The rearrangement joins TRBV5-1 to TRBJ2-7; D is undetermined. The V gene's germline CDR1 is SGHRS and CDR2 YFSETQ. Trimming pared 0 bases from V and 1 base from J, leaving 5 bases between. This CDR3 has 13 amino acids. CDR3 sequence reads: CASSLERSYEQYF. CDR3 coding DNA: TGCGCCAGCAGCTTGGAACGTTCCTACGAGCAGTACTTC.

The chain is built from TRBV15 and TRBJ2-1, with D possibly being TRBD1 (8 bases). The germline V gene encodes CDR1 LNHNV and CDR2 YYDKDF (reference sequence). This CDR3 is 16 amino acids long. The germline V and J ends were trimmed by 0 bases and 9 bases, with 18 bases remaining between them. The CDR3 nucleotides read TGTGCCACCAGCAGAGACCTCGCCACAGGGGGGGGTGAGCAGTTCTTC. Translated: CATSRDLATGGGEQFF.

The sample holds a few counts of this clonotype. The DNA for the CDR3 is TGCAGCGTACAGTCGGGACAGGACACTGAAGCTTTCTTT. This codes for CSVQSGQDTEAFF. The chain recombines TRBV29-1 with TRBJ1-1, with TRBD1 identical over 8 bases. The CDR3 sequence is 13 residues long. The germline V gene has CDR1 SQVTM and CDR2 ANQGSEA. Germline trimming cut 6 bases from V and 3 bases from J; bases unmatched to any gene: 6.

The V call is TRBV29-1, the J call TRBJ2-5; D perhaps matches TRBD1 (7 bases). In germline, CDR1 is SQVTM, CDR2 ANQGSEA. The CDR3 spans 12 residues. Trimming took off 7 bases at V and 5 bases at J, with 14 bases between the two ends. DNA of the CDR3: TGCAGCGCAGCCCCAGGGGGGGAGACCCAGTACTTC. Translated, it gives CSAAPGGETQYF.

The J gene is TRBJ1-2, the V gene TRBV6-5; TRBD1 aligns across 10 bases. CDR1 MNHEY and CDR2 SVGAGI come from the germline V gene. The V and J ends lost 6 bases and 6 bases, in that order; junction bases with no gene match: 4. The CDR3 is 13 residues long. The CDR3 loop is CASRMDRGNGYTF. The CDR3 region has the DNA TGTGCCAGCAGAATGGACAGGGGGAATGGCTACACCTTC.

The sample holds a few counts of this clonotype. The chain is built from TRBV6-5 and TRBJ1-1; D not resolved. The CDR3 contains 12 residues. Germline CDR1 is MNHEY and CDR2 is SVGAGI. V was pared by 7 bases and J by 5 bases, with 11 bases between. The CDR3: CASNNPGTEAFF. CDR3 coding DNA: TGTGCCAGCAACAACCCGGGAACTGAAGCTTTCTTT.

This clonotype was seen a handful of times. The chain uses TRBV7-9 and TRBJ2-7; no firm D call. The CDR3 spans 14 residues. Germline V gene data show CDR1 as SEHNR and CDR2 as FQNEAQ (reference sequence). V was cut by 1 base and J by 4 bases, with 11 bases left in between. CDR3 DNA: TGTGCCAGCAGCTTAGGGCAGCTTCCTTACGAGCAGTACTTC. Amino acids: CASSLGQLPYEQYF.

This clonotype was recorded a few times. CDR3 in DNA: TGTGCCAGCAGCAGGGGGCTGGTCACTGAAGCTTTCTTT. This encodes CASSRGLVTEAFF. This chain uses TRBV3-1 with TRBJ1-1, with TRBD1 identical over 7 bases. The germline V gene has CDR1 LGHDT and CDR2 YNNKEL (reference sequence). The CDR3 contains 13 residues. The ends lost 5 bases at V and 4 bases at J; junction bases unmatched: 4.

The V call is TRBV20-1, the J call TRBJ2-7; D might be TRBD2 (6 bases). The CDR3 is 11 amino acids. CDR1 and CDR2 from the germline V gene are DFQATT and SNEGSKA (reference sequence). V was clipped by 5 bases and J by 7 bases, with 12 bases between them. The CDR3 nucleotides read TGCAGTGCTGGTCTAGCGTGGGAGCAGTACTTC. This gives the protein CSAGLAWEQYF.

This clonotype was seen a handful of times. The genes are TRBV24-1 and TRBJ2-2; the match to TRBD2 covers 7 bases. The V segment lost 3 bases and the J segment 6 bases; nucleotides outside the gene matches: 12. CDR1 and CDR2 (germline): KGHDR, SFDVKD. The CDR3 is 17 residues long. The CDR3 DNA reads as TGTGCCACCAGTGATCCCGGGACCAGCGGGGTCGCCGGGGAGCTGTTTTTT. Protein product: CATSDPGTSGVAGELFF.

The chain uses TRBV2 and TRBJ2-5; D is unclear. Germline V gene lookup returns CDR1 SNHLY and CDR2 FYNNEI. Trimming removed 8 bases at V and 2 bases at J, with 24 bases between. The CDR3 covers 17 residues. The DNA of the CDR3 is TGTGCCAGCCGATCTCGAGTCCTCTCGTCCCTACAAGAGACCCAGTACTTC. This translates into CASRSRVLSSLQETQYF. The complete variable domain, with remaining parts taken from reference TRBV2 and TRBJ2-5, reads EPEVTQTPSHQVTQMGQEVILRCVPISNHLYFYWYRQILGQKVEFLVSFYNNEISEKSEIFDDQFSVERPDGSNFTLKIRSTKLEDSAMYFCASRSRVLSSLQETQYFGPGTRLLVL.

The chain employs TRBV5-1 and TRBJ2-7; 9 bases are shared with TRBD1. The CDR3 sequence is 15 residues long. Germline trimming cut 3 bases from V and 2 bases from J; bases unmatched to any gene: 6. Per germline, CDR1 SGHRS and CDR2 YFSETQ. The CDR3 is CASSSDRGSAYEQYF. The CDR3 DNA reads TGCGCCAGCAGCTCCGACAGGGGGTCGGCCTACGAGCAGTACTTC. Full variable domain (remainder filled in from reference TRBV5-1 and TRBJ2-7): KAGVTQTPRYLIKTRGQQVTLSCSPISGHRSVSWYQQTPGQGLQFLFEYFSETQRNKGNFPGRFSGRQFSNSRSEMNVSTLELGDSALYLCASSSDRGSAYEQYFGPGTRLTVT.

The CDR3: CASSQDEWGNSPLHF. CDR3 sequence (DNA): TGTGCCAGCAGCCAAGATGAGTGGGGTAATTCACCCCTCCACTTT. The chain joins TRBV4-2 to TRBJ1-6; no firm D call. CDR3 length: 15 amino acids. Germline CDR1 reads LGHNA; CDR2 reads YNFKEQ. V lost 0 bases, J lost 6 bases, and 9 bases lay in between.

This clonotype was counted between two and nine times. The chain combines TRBV12-3 or TRBV12-4 with TRBJ2-1, with a tentative D call TRBD1 (5 bases). The CDR3 runs 22 residues. V lost 7 bases and J 3 bases, leaving 37 bases between the germline ends. CDR3: CASTSVGPSGPFRREVYNEQFF. In nucleotides, the CDR3 is TGTGCCAGCACCTCCGTTGGGCCGTCAGGGCCTTTTCGGAGAGAGGTCTACAATGAGCAGTTCTTC.

In this sample, this clonotype turned up a few times. The V call is TRBV7-2, the J call TRBJ2-5; 8 bases agree with TRBD2. V lost 3 bases, J lost 5 bases, and 11 bases stayed unmatched. The CDR3 is made up of 16 amino acids. Germline lookup yields CDR1 SGHTA and CDR2 FQGNSA. CDR3 loop: CASSLEGLVRHETQYF. The CDR3 DNA is TGTGCCAGCAGCTTGGAGGGACTAGTTCGTCACGAGACCCAGTACTTC.

This clonotype turned up a few times. This sequence joins TRBV5-1 and TRBJ2-7; the D is unclear. V was clipped by 0 bases and J by 7 bases, with 11 bases between them. The CDR3 extends over 13 amino acids. From germline, CDR1 is SGHRS and CDR2 YFSETQ. In DNA form, the CDR3 reads TGCGCCAGCAGCTTGGCCTTTACGGGTGAGCAGTACTTC. Protein: CASSLAFTGEQYF.

The chain employs TRBV9 and TRBJ1-2; D perhaps matches TRBD1 (5 bases). The CDR3 sequence is 19 residues long. The germline V gene encodes CDR1 SGDLS and CDR2 YYNGEE. Trimming removed 0 bases from V and 0 bases from J, with 21 bases in between. The CDR3 loop is CASSVAIRPGTAANYGYTF. The CDR3 coding sequence is TGTGCCAGCAGCGTAGCTATTCGTCCAGGGACGGCCGCTAACTATGGCTACACCTTC.

Many counts were recorded for this clonotype. The gene calls are TRBV19 and TRBJ2-2; tentative D call: TRBD1 (6 bases). Germline-derived CDR1 and CDR2 are LNHDA and SQIVND (reference sequence). V was trimmed by 5 bases and J by 1 base, leaving 11 bases between them. CDR3 length: 15 amino acids. CDR3 nucleotide sequence: TGTGCCAGTAGTTATGAGGGACAGAACACCGGGGAGCTGTTTTTT. Translation gives CASSYEGQNTGELFF.

The chain links TRBV20-1 to TRBJ2-7, with D perhaps matching TRBD2 (6 bases). Germline lookup yields CDR1 DFQATT and CDR2 SNEGSKA (reference sequence). The CDR3 runs to 14 residues. The germline V and J ends were trimmed by 4 bases and 0 bases, with 13 bases remaining between them. CDR3 sequence reads: CSATDYRSSYEQYF. CDR3 bases: TGCAGTGCTACGGACTATAGGAGCTCCTACGAGCAGTACTTC.

This clonotype showed up just a few times. The chain combines TRBV11-1 with TRBJ2-3, with D hard to call. CDR3 length: 14 residues. Germline V gene lookup returns CDR1 SGHAT and CDR2 FQDESV (reference sequence). V was clipped by 4 bases and J by 5 bases, with 13 bases between them. The CDR3 coding sequence is TGTGCCAGCAGCTCCCGGGCTTCTGGAGATACGCAGTATTTT. As protein: CASSSRASGDTQYF.

This clonotype was picked up a small number of times. V gene TRBV27 combines with J gene TRBJ1-1, with D hard to call. The ends were cut back, 9 bases at V and 9 bases at J, with 8 bases in the middle. This CDR3 is 9 amino acids long. The germline V gene has CDR1 MNHEY and CDR2 SMNVEV (reference sequence). For the CDR3, the DNA is TGTGCCAGACCCCCTAAAGCTTTCTTT. It specifies CARPPKAFF.

This clonotype appeared a few times. The chain employs TRBV7-8 and TRBJ1-1; D is uncertain. The CDR3 sequence is 13 residues long. The ends were cut back, 8 bases at V and 4 bases at J, with 14 bases in the middle. Germline CDR1 and CDR2: SGHVS and FQNEAQ. CDR3 in DNA: TGTGCCAGCCGCTCGGGTCAGTCCACTGAAGCTTTCTTT. Protein sequence: CASRSGQSTEAFF.

This clonotype was picked up a small number of times. This rearrangement joins TRBV12-3 or TRBV12-4 to TRBJ1-5, with 8 bases lining up with TRBD1. This CDR3 contains 16 residues. V shed 1 base and J 7 bases; nucleotides not matched to a gene: 9. The DNA of the CDR3 is TGTGCCAGCAGTTTAGGCGGACAGGGATCTCGGCAGCCCCAGCATTTT. Translating it yields CASSLGGQGSRQPQHF.

The chain carries TRBV12-3 or TRBV12-4 and TRBJ2-7; D is possibly TRBD2 (6 bases). The J call may be mistaken, given a closer DNA end match to TRBJ2-1. The length of the CDR3 is 14 residues. Written as DNA, the CDR3 is TGTGCCAGCAGTACCGGGGGACGCGGATACGAGCAGTTCTTC. It yields the protein CASSTGGRGYEQFF.

In the case of this clonotype: One junction end does not reproduce the germline sequence, and a read error may be involved. The chain recombines TRBV20-1 with TRBJ1-5, with TRBD1 identical over 7 bases. The length of the CDR3 is 13 residues. CDR1 is DFQATT, CDR2 SNEGSKA, per germline (reference sequence). In DNA form, the CDR3 reads TGCAGTGCAAGGGACGACAGGGATCATCCCCAGCATTTT. This sequence encodes CSARDDRDHPQHF.